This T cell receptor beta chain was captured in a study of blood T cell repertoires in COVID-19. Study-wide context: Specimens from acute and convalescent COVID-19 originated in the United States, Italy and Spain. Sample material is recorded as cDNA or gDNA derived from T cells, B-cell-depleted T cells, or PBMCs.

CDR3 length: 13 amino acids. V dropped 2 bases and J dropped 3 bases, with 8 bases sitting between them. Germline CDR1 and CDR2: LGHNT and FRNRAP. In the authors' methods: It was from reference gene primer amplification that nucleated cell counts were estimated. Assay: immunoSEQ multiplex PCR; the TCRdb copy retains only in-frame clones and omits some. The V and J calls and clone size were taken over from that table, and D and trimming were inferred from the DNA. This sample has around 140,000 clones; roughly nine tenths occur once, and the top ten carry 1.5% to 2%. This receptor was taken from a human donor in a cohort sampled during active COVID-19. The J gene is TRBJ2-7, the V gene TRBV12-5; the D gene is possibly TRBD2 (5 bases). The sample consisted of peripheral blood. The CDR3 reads CASGLIGIYEQYF. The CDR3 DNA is TGTGCTAGTGGTTTGATCGGGATCTACGAGCAGTACTTC.